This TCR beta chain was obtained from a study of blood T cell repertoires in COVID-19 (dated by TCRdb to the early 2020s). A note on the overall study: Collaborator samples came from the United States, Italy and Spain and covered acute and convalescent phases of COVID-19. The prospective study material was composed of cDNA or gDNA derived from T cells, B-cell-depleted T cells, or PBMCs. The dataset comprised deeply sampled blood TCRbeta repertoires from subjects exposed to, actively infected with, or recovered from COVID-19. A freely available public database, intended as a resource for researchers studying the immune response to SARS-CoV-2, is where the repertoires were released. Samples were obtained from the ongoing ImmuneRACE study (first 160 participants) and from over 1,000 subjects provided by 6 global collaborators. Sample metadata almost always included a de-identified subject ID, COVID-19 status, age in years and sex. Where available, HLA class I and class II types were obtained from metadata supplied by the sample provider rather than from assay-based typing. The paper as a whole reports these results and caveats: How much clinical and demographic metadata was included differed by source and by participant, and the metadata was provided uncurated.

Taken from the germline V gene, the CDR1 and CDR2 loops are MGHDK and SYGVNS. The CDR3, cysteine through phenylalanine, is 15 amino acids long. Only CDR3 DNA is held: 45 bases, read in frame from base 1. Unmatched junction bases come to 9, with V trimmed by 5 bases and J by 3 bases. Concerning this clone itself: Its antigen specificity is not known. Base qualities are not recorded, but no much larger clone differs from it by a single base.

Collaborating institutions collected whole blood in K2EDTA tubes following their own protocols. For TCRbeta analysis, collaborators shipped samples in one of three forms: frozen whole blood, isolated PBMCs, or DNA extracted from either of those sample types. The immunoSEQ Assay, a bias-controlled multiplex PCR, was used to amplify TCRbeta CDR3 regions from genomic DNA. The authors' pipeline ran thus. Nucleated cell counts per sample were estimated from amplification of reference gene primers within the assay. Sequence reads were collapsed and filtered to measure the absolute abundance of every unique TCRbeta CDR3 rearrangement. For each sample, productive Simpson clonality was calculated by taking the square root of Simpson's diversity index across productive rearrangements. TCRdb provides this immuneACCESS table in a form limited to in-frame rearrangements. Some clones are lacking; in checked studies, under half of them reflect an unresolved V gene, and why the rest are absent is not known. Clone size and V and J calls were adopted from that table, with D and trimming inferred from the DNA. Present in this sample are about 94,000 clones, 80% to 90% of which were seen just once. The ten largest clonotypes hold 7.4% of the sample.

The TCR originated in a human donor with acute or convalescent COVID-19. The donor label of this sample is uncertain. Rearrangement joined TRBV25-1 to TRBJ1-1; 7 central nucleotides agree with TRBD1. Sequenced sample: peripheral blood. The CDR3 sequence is CASSPLGQVHTEAFF. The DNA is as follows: TGTGCCAGCAGTCCCCTCGGACAGGTTCACACTGAAGCTTTCTTT.